This T cell receptor beta chain was profiled in a study of blood T cell repertoires in COVID-19. Study-level background: The samples span acute and convalescent COVID-19 from the United States, Italy and Spain. T cells, B-cell-depleted T cells, or PBMCs supplied cDNA or gDNA.

Authors' processing steps: Reference gene primer amplification gave estimated nucleated cell counts. Libraries were prepared by immunoSEQ multiplex PCR; TCRdb keeps only in-frame clonotypes and omits some of them. For V, J and clone size, that table is used; D and trimming come from the DNA. The sample lists roughly 55,000 clones, approximately 84% occurring once. CDR1 is LNHDA, CDR2 SQIVND, per germline (reference sequence). This CDR3 comprises 20 residues. V dropped 5 bases and J dropped 0; count of bases not matched to a gene: 17. This clone has just one count. The rearrangement uses TRBV19 and TRBJ2-7; 12 nucleotides match TRBD2. The sequence was collected from a human donor with active or convalescent COVID-19. The donor label of this sample is uncertain. Sample: peripheral blood. This CDR3 reads CASSSRANLPGLAGSYEQYF. As DNA, the CDR3 is TGTGCCAGTAGTTCGCGAGCAAATTTACCGGGACTAGCGGGCTCCTACGAGCAGTACTTC.